This T cell receptor beta chain was captured in a study of CD8 T cells in Susac syndrome. Regarding the study as a whole: It was acknowledged by the study that relatively few individuals were included in its TCR sequencing and HLA analysis.

RNA was extracted with the RNeasy kit, and a quantity of about 0.45 to 1 ug was reverse transcribed using random hexamers. TCR beta CDR3 was amplified by immunoSEQ covering 54 Vbeta and 13 Jbeta. Each CDR3 protein gets one entry after TCRdb re-called the immunoSEQ multiplex PCR reads with MiXCR. The sample lists more than 55,000 distinct CDR3 sequences; over 95% were seen once. Trimming stripped 3 bases from V and 1 base from J, with 10 bases between. The CDR3 is made up of 14 amino acids. Germline CDR1 and CDR2: SGHNT and YYREEE (reference sequence). Remarks on this clonotype: Its specificity is not known.

From blood CD8+ and CD4+ T cells, the TCR beta chain was sequenced. FACS was used to enrich TEMRA cells, whereas the CD8+ and CD4+ T cells were obtained by negative isolation. The sequenced sample was CD4+ T cells from PBMCs. The origin of this receptor is a human donor with multiple sclerosis. The J gene is TRBJ1-1, the V gene TRBV5-4, with D possibly TRBD1 on 6 matching bases. CDR3 amino acids: CASSSTGRNTEAFF. The CDR3 DNA is TGTGCCAGCAGCTCAACAGGGAGGAACACTGAAGCTTTCTTT.